This TCR beta chain was identified in a study of CXCR3-negative and CXCR3-positive naive CD8 T cells. Germline lookup yields CDR1 SQVTM and CDR2 ANQGSEA. The CDR3 contains 11 residues. UMI-tagged TRB cDNA libraries were built via 5' RACE. TCRdb reanalyzed the 5' RACE reads, giving one entry per CDR3 protein sequence and no DNA. The sample includes about 24,000 distinct CDR3 sequences. The chain carries TRBV29-1 and TRBJ2-7. What was sequenced was naive CXCR3- CD8+ T cells from blood. Subset described: CD45RO-CCR7+CD27+CD95- naive CD8+ T cells lacking CXCR3 (TNR3-). The clonotype comes from a human donor in good health. Some clones in this sample may be carry-over from other donors' samples. The CDR3 region is CSAGGPYEQYF.